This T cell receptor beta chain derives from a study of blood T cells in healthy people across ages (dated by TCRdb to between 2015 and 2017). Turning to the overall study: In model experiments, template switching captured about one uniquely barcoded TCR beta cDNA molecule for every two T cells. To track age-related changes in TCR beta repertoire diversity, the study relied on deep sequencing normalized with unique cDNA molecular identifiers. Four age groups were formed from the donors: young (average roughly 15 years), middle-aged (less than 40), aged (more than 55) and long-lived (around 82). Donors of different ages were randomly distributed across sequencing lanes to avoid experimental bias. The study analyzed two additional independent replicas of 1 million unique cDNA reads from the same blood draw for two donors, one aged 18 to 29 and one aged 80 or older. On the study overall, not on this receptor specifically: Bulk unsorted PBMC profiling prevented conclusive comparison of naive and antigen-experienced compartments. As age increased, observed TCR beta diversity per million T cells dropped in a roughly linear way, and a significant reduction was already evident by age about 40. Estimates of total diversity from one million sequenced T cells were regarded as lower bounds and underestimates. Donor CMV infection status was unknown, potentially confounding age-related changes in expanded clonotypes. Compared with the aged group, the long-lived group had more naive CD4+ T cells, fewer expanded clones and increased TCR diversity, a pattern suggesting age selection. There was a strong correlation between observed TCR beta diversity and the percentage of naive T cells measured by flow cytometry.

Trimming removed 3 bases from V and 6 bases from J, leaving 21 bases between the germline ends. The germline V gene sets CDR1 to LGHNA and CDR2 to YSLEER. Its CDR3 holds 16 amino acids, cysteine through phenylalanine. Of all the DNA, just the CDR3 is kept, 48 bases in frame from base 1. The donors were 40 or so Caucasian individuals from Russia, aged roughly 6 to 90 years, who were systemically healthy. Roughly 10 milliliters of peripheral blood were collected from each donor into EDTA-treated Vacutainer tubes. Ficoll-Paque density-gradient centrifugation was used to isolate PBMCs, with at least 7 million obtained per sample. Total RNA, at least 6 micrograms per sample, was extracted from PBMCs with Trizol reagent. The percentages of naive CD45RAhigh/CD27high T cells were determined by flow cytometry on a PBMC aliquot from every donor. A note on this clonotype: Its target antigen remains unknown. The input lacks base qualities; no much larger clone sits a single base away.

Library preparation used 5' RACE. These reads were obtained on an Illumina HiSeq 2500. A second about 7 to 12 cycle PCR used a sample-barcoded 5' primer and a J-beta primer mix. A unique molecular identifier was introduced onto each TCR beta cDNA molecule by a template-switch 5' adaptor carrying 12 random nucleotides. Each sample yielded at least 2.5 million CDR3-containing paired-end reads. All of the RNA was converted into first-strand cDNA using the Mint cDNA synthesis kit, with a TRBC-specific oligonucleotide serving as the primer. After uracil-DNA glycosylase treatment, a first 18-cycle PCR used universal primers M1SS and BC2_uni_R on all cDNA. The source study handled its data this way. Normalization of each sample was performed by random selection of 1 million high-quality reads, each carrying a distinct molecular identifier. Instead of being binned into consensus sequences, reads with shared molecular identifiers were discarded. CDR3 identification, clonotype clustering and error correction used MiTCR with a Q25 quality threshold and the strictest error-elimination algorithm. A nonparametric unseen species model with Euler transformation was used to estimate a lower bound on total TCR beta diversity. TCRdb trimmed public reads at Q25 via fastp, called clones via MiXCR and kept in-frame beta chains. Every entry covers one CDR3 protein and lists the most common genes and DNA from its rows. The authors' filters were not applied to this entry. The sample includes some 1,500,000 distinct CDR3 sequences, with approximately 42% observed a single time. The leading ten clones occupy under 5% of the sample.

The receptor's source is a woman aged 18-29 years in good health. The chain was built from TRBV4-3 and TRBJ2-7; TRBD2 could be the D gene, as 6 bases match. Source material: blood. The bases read TGCGCCAGCAGCCACGGTCTCGGGAGAAGTTTATCCGAGCAGTACTTC. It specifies CASSHGLGRSLSEQYF.